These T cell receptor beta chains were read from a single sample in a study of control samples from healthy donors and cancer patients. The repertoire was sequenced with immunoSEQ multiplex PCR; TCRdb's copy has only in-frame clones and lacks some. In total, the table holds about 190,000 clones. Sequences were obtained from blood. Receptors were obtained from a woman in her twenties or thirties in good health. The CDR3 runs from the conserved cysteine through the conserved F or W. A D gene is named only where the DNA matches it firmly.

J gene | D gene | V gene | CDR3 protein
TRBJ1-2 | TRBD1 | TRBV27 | CASRTGVYGYTF
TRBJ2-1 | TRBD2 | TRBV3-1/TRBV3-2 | CASSRMNLAGGCNEQFF
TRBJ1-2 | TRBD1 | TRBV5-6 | CASSLVDRQNGYTF
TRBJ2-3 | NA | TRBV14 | CASSPQQAGTLQGYF
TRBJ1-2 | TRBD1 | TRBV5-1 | CASRQPGQGDYGYTF
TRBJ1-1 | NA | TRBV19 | CASSKGSTNTEAFF
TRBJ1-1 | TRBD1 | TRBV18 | CASSRATGVNTEAFF
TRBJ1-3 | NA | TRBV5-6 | CASSFGTSGNTIYF
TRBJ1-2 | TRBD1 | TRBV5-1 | CASSLSAGFIKQGAHGYTF
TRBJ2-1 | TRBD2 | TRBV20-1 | CAPPGTTLQFF
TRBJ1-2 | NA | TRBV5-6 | CASSLGIGGSYGYTF
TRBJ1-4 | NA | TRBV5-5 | CASSLGPEGEKLFF
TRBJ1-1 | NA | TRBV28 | CASSPRSRGLEAFF
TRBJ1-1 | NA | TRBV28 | CASNNREAFF
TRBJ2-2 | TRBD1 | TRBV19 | CASAHRGPGGELFF
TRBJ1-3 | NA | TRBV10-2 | CASSEGRSGNTIYF
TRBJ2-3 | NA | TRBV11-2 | CASSSRGLGDTQYF
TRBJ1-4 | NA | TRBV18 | CASSPRSQGSRSNEKLFF
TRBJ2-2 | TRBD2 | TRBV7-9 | CASSPTTSRNTGELFF
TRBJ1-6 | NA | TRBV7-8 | CASSLAFNSPLHF
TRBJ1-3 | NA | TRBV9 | CASSVQGNTIYF
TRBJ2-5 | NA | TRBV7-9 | CASSLARYRIGETQYF
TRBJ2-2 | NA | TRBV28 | CASSLGGGASLRTGELFF
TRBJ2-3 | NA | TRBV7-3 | CASSLTGTQDTQYF
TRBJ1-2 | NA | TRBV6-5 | CASSYSAGDGYTF
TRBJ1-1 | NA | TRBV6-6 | CASSYLGGGETFF
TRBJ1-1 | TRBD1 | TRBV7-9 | CAGGGRTGYTEAFF
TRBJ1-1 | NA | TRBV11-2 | CASSLGQTNTEAFF
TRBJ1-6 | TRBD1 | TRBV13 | CASSLGQGANSPLHF
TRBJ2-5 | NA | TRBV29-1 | CSVSLRQETQYF
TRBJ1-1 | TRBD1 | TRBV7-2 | CASSSLPRDRAEAFF
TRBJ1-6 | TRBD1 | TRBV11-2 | CASRFRDRGRNSPLHF
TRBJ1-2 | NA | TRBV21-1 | CASSDFGQGVGGYTF
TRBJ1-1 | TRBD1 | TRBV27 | CASSYSQGTEAFF
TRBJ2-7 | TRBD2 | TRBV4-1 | CASSQGLALYEQYF
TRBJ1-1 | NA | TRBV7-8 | CASSRGMNTEAFF
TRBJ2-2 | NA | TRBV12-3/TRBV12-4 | CASTTQWSGELFF
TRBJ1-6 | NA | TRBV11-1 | CASSQSRSSYNSPLHF
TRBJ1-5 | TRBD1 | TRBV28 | CASSFPTGVDSNQPQHF
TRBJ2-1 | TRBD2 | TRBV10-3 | CAISESRLAGGVNNEQFF
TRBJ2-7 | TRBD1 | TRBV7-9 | CASSLRGQGAYEQYF
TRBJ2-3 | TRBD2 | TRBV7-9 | CASSTNAGTTPTDTQYF
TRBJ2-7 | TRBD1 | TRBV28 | CASSFPDRGREQYF
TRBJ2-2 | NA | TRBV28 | CASSLGTGELFF
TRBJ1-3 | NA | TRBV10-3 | CAIRAEGKGGNTIYF
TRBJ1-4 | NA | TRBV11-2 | CASSLRYEKLFF
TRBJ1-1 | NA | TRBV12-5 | CASGLKENTEAFF
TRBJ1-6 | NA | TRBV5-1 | CASSLRTATNSPLHF
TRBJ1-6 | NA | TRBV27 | CASSLSAGWASPLHF
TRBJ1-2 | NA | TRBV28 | CASSSTGFGYGYTF
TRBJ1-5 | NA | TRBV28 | CASSLFGRDGINQPQHF
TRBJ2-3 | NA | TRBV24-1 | CATSDHGADTQYF
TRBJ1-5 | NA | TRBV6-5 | CASSRDGNQPQHF
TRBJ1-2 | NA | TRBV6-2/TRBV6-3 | CASSYRGRYLDYTF